In its sample, the clone carrying this TCR beta chain was seen once. The junction had 5 bases not matched to a gene; V was cut back by 5 bases and J by 0 bases. This CDR3 comprises 15 residues. Germline CDR1 and CDR2: SGHAT and FQNNGV. A multiplex PCR was run with 60 Vbeta primers and 13 Jbeta primers. Sequencing was performed with immunoSEQ multiplex PCR; in TCRdb, only in-frame clones are kept and a portion is missing. Here the sample spans almost 200,000 clones, 65% to 90% being singletons. The data originate from a study of cytomegalovirus exposure and HLA in healthy donors. Study-wide context: The study placed about 86% of its 350 to 450 genotyped donors in the Caucasian-associated ancestry cluster.

The sequencing input was PBMCs. The J gene is TRBJ1-1, the V gene TRBV11-2, with 8 bases lining up with TRBD1. The receptor was isolated from a woman in her forties or fifties in good health and CMV-seronegative. CDR3 sequence reads: CASSPRQGMNTEAFF. For the CDR3, the DNA is TGTGCCAGCAGCCCAAGACAGGGGATGAACACTGAAGCTTTCTTT.